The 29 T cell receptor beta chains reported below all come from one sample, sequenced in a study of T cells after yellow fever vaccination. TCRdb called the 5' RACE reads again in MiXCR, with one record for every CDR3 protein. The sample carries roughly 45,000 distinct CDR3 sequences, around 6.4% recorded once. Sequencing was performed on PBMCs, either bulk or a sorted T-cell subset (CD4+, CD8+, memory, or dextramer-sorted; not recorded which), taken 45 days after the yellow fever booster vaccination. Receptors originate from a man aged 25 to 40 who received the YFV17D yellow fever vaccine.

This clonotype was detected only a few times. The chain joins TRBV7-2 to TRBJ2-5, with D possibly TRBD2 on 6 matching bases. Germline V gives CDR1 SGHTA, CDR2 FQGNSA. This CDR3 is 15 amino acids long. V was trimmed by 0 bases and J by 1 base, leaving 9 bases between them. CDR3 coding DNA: TGTGCCAGCAGCTTAGCGACTAGTCCCCAAGAGACCCAGTACTTC. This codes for CASSLATSPQETQYF.

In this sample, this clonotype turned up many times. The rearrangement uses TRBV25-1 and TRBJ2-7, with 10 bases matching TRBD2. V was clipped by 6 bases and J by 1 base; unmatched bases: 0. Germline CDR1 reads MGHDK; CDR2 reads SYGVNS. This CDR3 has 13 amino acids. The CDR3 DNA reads TGTGCCAGCAGACTAGCGGGATCCTACGAGCAGTACTTC. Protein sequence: CASRLAGSYEQYF.

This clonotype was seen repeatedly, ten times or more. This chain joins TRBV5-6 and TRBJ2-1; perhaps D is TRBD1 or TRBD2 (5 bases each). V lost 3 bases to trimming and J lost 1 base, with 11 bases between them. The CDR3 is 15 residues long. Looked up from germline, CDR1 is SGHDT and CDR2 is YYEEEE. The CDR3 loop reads CASSSGRASYNEQFF. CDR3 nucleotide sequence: TGTGCCAGCAGCTCGGGGCGGGCTTCCTACAATGAGCAGTTCTTC.

The CDR3 sequence is CAISEGLQRYSNQPQHF. CDR3 bases: TGTGCCATCAGTGAGGGCCTTCAGCGATATAGCAATCAGCCCCAGCATTTT. The gene calls are TRBV10-3 and TRBJ1-5, with D unresolved. CDR1 and CDR2 from the germline V gene are ENHRY and SYGVKD. Trimming left V 2 bases short and J 0 bases short, with 14 bases between. The CDR3 spans 17 residues.

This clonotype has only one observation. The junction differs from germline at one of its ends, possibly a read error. CDR3 sequence: CAISEGTSGYNEQSF. The CDR3 bases are TGTGCCATCAGTGAGGGGACTAGCGGTTACAATGAGCAGTCCTTC. The chain links TRBV10-3 to TRBJ2-1; 11 bases are shared with TRBD2. The CDR3 runs 15 residues. Looked up from germline, CDR1 is ENHRY and CDR2 is SYGVKD.

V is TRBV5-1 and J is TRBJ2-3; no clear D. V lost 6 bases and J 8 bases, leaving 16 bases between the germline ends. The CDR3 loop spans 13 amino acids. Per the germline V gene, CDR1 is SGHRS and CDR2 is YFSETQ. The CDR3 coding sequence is TGCGCCAGCACCATGGAATCACGGAGTACGCAGTATTTT. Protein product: CASTMESRSTQYF. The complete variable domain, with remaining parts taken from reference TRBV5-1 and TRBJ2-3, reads KAGVTQTPRYLIKTRGQQVTLSCSPISGHRSVSWYQQTPGQGLQFLFEYFSETQRNKGNFPGRFSGRQFSNSRSEMNVSTLELGDSALYLCASTMESRSTQYFGPGTRLTVL.

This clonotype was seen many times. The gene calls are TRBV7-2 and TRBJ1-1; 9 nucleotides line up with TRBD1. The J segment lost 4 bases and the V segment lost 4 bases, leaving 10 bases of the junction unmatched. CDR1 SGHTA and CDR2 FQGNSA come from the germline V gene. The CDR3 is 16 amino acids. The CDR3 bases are TGTGCCAGCAGCTCGACTTTAGGGACAGGGAGCACTGAAGCTTTCTTT. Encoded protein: CASSSTLGTGSTEAFF.

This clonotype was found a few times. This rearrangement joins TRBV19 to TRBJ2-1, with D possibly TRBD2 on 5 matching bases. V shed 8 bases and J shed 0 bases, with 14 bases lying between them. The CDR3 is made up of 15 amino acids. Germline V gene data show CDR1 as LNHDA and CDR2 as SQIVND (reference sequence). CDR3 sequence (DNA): TGTGCCAGTGCTATAAGGACTGACTCCTACAATGAGCAGTTCTTC. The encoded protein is CASAIRTDSYNEQFF.

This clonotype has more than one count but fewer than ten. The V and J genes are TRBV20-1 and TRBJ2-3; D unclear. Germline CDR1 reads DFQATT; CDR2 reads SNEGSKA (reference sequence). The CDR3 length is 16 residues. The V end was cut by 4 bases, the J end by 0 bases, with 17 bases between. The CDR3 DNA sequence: TGCAGTGCTATTCCAGAAGGGCGGCTTAGCACAGATACGCAGTATTTT. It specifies CSAIPEGRLSTDTQYF.

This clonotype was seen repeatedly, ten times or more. CDR3 coding DNA: TGCAGTGCTAGAAGTAGGACTAGAAACACCGGGGAGCTGTTTTTT. Protein: CSARSRTRNTGELFF. J is TRBJ2-2 and V is TRBV20-1; TRBD2 matches 7 bases. The V segment lost 2 bases and the J segment 2 bases; nucleotides outside the gene matches: 5. The CDR3 runs 15 residues. Germline CDR1 DFQATT, CDR2 SNEGSKA (reference sequence).

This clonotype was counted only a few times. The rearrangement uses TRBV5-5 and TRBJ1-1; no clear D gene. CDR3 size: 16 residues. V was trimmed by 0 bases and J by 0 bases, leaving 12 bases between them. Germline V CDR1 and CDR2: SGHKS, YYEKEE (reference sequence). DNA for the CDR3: TGTGCCAGCAGCTTGGAGGTTCGGGCCGTGAACACTGAAGCTTTCTTT. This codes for CASSLEVRAVNTEAFF.

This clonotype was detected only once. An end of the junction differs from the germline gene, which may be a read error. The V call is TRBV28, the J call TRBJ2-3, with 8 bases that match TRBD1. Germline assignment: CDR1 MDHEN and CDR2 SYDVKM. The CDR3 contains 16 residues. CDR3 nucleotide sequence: TGTGCCAGCAGTACCCCTTCAGGGGGCGATACAGATGCGCAGTATTTT. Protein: CASSTPSGGDTDAQYF.

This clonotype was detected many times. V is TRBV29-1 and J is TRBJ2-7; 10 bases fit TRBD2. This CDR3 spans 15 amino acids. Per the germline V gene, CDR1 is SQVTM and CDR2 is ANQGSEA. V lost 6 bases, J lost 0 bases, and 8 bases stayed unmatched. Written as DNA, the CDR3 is TGCAGCGTCGCGATAGCGGGAGGCCTCTCCTACGAGCAGTACTTC. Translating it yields CSVAIAGGLSYEQYF.

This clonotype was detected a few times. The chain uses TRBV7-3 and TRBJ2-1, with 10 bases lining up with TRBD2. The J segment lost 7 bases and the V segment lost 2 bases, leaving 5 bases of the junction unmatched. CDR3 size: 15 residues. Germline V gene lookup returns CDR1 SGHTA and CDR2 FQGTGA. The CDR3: CASSLGSSGSNEQFF. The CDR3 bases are TGTGCCAGCAGCTTAGGCTCTAGCGGGAGTAATGAGCAGTTCTTC.

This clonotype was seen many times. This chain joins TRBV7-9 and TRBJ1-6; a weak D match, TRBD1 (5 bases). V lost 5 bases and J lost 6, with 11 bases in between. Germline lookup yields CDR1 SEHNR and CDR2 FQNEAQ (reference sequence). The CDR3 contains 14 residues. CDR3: CASSRDLFNSPLHF. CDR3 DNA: TGTGCCAGCAGCCGGGACCTTTTTAATTCACCCCTCCACTTT.

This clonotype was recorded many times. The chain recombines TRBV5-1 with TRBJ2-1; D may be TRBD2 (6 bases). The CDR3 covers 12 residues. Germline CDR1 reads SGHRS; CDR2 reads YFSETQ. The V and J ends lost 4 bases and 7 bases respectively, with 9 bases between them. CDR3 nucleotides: TGCGCCAGCAGCCGCGGGGCTAATGAGCAGTTCTTC. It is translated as CASSRGANEQFF.

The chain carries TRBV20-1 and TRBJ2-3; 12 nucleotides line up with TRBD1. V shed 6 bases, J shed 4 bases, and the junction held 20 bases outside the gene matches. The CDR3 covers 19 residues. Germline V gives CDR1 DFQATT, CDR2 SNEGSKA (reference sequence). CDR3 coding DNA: TGCAGTGCCGGCCACCGGGACAGGGGGCTGGTTGGTAGGGCAGATACGCAGTATTTT. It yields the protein CSAGHRDRGLVGRADTQYF.

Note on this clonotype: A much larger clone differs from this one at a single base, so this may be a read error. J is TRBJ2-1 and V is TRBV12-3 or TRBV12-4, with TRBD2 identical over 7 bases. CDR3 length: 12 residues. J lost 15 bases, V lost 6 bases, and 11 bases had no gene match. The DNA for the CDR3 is TGTGCCAGCAGACCTCCGGGGGGAAGCCTGTTCTTC. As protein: CASRPPGGSLFF.

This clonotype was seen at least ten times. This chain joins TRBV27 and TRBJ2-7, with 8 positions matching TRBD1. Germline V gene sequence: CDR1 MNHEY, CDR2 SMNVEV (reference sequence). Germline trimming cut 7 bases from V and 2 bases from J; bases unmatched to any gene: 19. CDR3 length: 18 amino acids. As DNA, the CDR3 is TGTGCCAGCAAACCTGTCACACTAAAGACGGGACAGGCCTACGAGCAGTACTTC. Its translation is CASKPVTLKTGQAYEQYF.

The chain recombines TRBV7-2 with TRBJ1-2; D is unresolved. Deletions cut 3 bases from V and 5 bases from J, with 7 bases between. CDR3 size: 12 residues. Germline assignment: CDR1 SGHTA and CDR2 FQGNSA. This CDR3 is CASSFDLYGYTF. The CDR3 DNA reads TGTGCCAGCAGCTTCGACCTATATGGCTACACCTTC.

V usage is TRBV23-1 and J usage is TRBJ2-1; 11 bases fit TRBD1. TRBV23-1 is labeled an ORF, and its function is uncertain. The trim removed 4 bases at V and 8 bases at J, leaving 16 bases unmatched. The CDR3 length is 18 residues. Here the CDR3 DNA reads TGCGCCAGCAGTCCTCCGCCCCGGGGACAGGGGGATGGCGATGAGCAGTTCTTC. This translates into CASSPPPRGQGDGDEQFF.

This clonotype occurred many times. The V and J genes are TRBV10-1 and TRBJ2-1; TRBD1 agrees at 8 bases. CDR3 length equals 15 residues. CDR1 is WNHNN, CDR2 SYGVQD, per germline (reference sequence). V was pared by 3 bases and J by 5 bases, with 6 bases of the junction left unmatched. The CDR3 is CASSDSGGLDNEQFF. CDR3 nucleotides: TGCGCCAGCAGTGATTCAGGGGGCCTAGACAATGAGCAGTTCTTC.

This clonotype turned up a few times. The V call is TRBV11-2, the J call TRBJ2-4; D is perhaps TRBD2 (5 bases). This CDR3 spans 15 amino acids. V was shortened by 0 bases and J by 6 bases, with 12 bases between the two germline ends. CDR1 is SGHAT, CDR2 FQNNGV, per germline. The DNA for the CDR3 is TGTGCCAGCAGCTTAGATCGGCCACGGGGAAACATTCAGTACTTC. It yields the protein CASSLDRPRGNIQYF. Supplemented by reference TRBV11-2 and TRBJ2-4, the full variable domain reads EAGVAQSPRYKIIEKRQSVAFWCNPISGHATLYWYQQILGQGPKLLIQFQNNGVVDDSQLPKDRFSAERLKGVDSTLKIQPAKLEDSAVYLCASSLDRPRGNIQYFGAGTRLSVL.

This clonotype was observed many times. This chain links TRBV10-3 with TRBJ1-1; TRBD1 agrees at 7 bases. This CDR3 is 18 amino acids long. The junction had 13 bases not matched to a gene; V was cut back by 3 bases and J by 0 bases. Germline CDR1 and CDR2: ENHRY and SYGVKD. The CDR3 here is CAISDGLRGRRMNTEAFF. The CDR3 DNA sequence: TGTGCCATCAGTGACGGGTTAAGGGGGCGCCGAATGAACACTGAAGCTTTCTTT.

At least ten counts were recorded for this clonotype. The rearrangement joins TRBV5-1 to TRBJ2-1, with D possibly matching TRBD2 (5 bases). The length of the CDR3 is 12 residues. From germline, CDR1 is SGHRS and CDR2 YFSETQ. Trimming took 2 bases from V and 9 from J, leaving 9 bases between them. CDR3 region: CASSLTAGEQFF. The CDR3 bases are TGCGCCAGCAGCTTAACCGCGGGTGAGCAGTTCTTC. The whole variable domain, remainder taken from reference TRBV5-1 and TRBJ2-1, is KAGVTQTPRYLIKTRGQQVTLSCSPISGHRSVSWYQQTPGQGLQFLFEYFSETQRNKGNFPGRFSGRQFSNSRSEMNVSTLELGDSALYLCASSLTAGEQFFGPGTRLTVL.

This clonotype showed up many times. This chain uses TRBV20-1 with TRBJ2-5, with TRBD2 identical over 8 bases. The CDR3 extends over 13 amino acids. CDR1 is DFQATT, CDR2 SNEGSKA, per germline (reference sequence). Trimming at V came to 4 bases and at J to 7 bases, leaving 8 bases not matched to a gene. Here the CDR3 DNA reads TGCAGTGCTACCAACCTCCGGGGGGGGACCCAGTACTTC. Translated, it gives CSATNLRGGTQYF.

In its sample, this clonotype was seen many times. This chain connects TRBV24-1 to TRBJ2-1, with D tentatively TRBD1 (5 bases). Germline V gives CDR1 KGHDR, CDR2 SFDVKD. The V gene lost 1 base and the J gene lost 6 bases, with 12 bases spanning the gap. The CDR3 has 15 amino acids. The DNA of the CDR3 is TGTGCCACCAGTGATTTTGGGGTGGGGCCCAATGAGCAGTTCTTC. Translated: CATSDFGVGPNEQFF.

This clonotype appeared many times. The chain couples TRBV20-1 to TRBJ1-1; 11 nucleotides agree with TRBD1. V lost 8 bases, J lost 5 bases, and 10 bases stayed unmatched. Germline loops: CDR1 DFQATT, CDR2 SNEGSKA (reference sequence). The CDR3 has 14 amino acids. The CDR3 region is CSSSDRGRRTEAFF. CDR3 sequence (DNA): TGCAGTTCCTCGGACAGGGGGCGTAGAACTGAAGCTTTCTTT.

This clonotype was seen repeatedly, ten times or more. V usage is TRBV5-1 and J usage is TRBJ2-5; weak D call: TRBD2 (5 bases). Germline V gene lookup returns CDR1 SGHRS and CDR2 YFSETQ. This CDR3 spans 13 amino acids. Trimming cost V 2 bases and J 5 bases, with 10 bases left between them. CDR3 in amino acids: CASSFGSTETQYF. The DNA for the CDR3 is TGCGCCAGCAGCTTTGGGAGCACCGAGACCCAGTACTTC.